This TCR beta chain was sequenced in a study of cytomegalovirus exposure and HLA in healthy donors. Study outcomes and limitations: It has been reported that TCR beta sequences accurately predicted the HLA-A and HLA-B alleles of most subjects. By a later analysis, the bulk of CMV-associated TCR beta chains appeared HLA-restricted.

The germline gives CDR1 SGHVS, CDR2 FQNEAQ. This CDR3 is 13 amino acids long. Trimming removed 5 bases at V and 3 bases at J, with 11 bases between. The donors, nominally healthy at sampling, likely had unrecorded immune exposures. A word on this clone: Its antigen remains unknown.

13 Jbeta primers and 60 Vbeta primers were used for the PCR. Only in-frame clones appear in the TCRdb table, and some are missing; sequencing was by immunoSEQ multiplex PCR. In the table there are roughly 150,000 clones, 65% to 80% of which are singletons. The sequencing sample was made of PBMCs. The clonotype was recovered from a man aged 35 to 55 in good health and CMV-seropositive. The J gene is TRBJ2-7, the V gene TRBV7-8; D is perhaps TRBD1 (6 bases). Here the CDR3 DNA reads TGTGCCAGCAGCGCCCGGGACAACTACGAGCAGTACTTC. Protein sequence: CASSARDNYEQYF.